Here is one TCR beta chain with its context. As yet, its antigen is unknown. Germline loops: CDR1 SQVTM, CDR2 ANQGSEA. V shed 0 bases and J shed 9 bases, with 10 bases lying between them. The CDR3 contains 12 residues. This sample is drawn from a study of radiation and T cells in renal cell carcinoma. The study's findings and limits: Compared with controls, irradiated tumors showed greater TCR clonality. Dominant CDR3 motifs occupied more repertoire in irradiated than control tumors.

This sample's treatment: treatment-naive control, cytoreductive nephrectomy. Clear cell pathology was present in this patient's renal cell carcinoma. Only in-frame clones appear in the TCRdb table, and some are missing; sequencing was by immunoSEQ multiplex PCR. The repertoire holds 6,000 to 8,000 clones, with almost 65% as singletons. The clonotype comes from a woman in her 70s with renal cell carcinoma. The sample consisted of tumor tissue, taken from a patient whose treatment was nephrectomy without radiotherapy. This chain links TRBV29-1 with TRBJ2-3; D not resolved. CDR3 sequence reads: CSVEEGKNTQYF. The CDR3 nucleotides are TGCAGCGTTGAAGAGGGTAAGAACACGCAGTATTTT.